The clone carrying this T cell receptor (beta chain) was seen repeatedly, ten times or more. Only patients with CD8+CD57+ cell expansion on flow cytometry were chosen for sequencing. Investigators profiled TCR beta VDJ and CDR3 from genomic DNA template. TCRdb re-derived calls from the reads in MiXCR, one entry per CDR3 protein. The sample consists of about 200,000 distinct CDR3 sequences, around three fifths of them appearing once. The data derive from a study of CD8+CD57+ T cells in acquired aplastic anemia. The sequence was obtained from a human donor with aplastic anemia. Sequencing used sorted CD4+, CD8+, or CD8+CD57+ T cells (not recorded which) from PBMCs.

DNA for the CDR3: TGTGCCAGCAGTTACCGAGACAGGGGGCGTATAGACACTGAAGCTTTCTTT. Encoded protein: CASSYRDRGRIDTEAFF. J is TRBJ1-1 and V is TRBV6-5; 10 positions agree with TRBD1. The CDR3 contains 17 residues. Germline V gene data show CDR1 as MNHEY and CDR2 as SVGAGI. J lost 3 bases, V lost 2 bases, and 9 bases had no gene match.